In its sample, the clone carrying this T cell receptor (beta chain) was seen a few times. Its antigen remains unknown. TCRdb's copy holds only in-frame clones and misses some; the assay was immunoSEQ multiplex PCR. The sample holds approximately 26,000 clones; 65% to 85% are singletons and the top ten take roughly 12%. The data originate from a study of OX40 agonist ivuxolimab in advanced cancers. The wider study: Patients took ivuxolimab, an agonistic anti-OX40 (CD134) antibody. Whole-study results and caveats: The study observed clonal expansion of CD4+ and CD8+ blood T cells by week 6 at 0.1 to 3.0 mg/kg. People who partly responded at 0.1-3.0 mg/kg had some of the least clonal expansion seen. Relative to CD4+, CD8+ T cells held more expanded clones on average.

The sample in question was CD4+ or CD8+ T cells sorted from blood, obtained in a trial of the OX40 agonist ivuxolimab. The TCR comes from an adult with an advanced solid tumor such as melanoma, head and neck, liver or kidney cancer.

CDR3 region: CASIGRGGYEQFF. The CDR3 coding sequence is TGCGCCAGCATAGGGCGGGGGGGGTATGAGCAGTTCTTC. This rearrangement joins TRBV10-2 to TRBJ2-1, with 9 bases identical to TRBD2. The CDR3 contains 13 residues. The junction had 6 bases not matched to a gene; V was cut back by 7 bases and J by 8 bases. The germline gives CDR1 WSHSY, CDR2 SAAADI.